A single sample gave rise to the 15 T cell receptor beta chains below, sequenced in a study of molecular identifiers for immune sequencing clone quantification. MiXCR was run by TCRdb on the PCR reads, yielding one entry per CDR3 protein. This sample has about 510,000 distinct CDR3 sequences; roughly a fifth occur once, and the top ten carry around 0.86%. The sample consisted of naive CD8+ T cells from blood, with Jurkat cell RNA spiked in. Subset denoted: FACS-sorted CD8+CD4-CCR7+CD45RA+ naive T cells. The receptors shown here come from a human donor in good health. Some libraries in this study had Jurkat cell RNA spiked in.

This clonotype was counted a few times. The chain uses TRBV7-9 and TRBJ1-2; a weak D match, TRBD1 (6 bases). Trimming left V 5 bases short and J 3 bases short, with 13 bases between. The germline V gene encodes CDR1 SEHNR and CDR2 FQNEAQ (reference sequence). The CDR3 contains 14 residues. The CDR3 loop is CASSQVGGHYGYTF. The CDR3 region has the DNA TGTGCCAGCAGCCAGGTTGGGGGCCACTATGGCTACACCTTC.

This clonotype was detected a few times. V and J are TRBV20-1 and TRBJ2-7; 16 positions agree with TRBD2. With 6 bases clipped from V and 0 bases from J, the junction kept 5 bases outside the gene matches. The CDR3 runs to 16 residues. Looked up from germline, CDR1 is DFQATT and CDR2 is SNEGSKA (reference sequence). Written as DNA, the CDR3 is TGCAGTGCGCCGGGACTAGCGGGGGGGCGCTCCTACGAGCAGTACTTC. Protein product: CSAPGLAGGRSYEQYF.

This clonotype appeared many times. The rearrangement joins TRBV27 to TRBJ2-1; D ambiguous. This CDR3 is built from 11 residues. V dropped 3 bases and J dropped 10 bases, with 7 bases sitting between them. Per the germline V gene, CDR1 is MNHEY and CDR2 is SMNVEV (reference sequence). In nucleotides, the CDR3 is TGTGCCAGCAGTTTCTTTGGGGAGCAGTTCTTC. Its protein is CASSFFGEQFF.

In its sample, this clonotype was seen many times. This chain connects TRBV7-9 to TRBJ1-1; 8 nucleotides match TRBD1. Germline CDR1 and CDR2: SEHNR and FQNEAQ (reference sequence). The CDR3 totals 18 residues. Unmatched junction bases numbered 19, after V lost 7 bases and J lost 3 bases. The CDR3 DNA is TGTGCCAGCACCCAGTTTTCCGGGACAGGACTTTTGGACACTGAAGCTTTCTTT. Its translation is CASTQFSGTGLLDTEAFF.

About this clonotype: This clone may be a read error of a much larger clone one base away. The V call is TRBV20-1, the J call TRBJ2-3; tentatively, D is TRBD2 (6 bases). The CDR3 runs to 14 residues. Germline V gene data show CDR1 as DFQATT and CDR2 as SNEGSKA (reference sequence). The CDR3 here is CSARGGEEPDTRYF. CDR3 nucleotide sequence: TGCAGTGCTAGAGGGGGGGAGGAACCAGATACGCGGTATTTT.

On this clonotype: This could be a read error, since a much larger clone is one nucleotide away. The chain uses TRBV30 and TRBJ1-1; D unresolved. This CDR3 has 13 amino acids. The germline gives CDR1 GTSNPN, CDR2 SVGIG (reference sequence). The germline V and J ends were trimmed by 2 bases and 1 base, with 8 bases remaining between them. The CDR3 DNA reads TGTGCCTGGAGTTCACGGCCGAACACTGAAGCTTTCTTT. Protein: CAWSSRPNTEAFF.

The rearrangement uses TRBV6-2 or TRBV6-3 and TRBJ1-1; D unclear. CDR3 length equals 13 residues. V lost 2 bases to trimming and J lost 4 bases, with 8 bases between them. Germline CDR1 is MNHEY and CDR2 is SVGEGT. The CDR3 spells CASSYVLTTEAFF. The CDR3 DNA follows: TGTGCCAGCAGTTACGTTCTGACCACTGAAGCTTTCTTT.

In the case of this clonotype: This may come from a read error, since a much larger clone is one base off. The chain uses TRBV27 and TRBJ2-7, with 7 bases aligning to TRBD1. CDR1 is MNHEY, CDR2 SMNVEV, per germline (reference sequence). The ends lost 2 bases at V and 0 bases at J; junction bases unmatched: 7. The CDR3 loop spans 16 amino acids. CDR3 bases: TGTGCCAGCAGTTTACAGGGGGTGACTGTCTCCTACGAGCAGTACTTC. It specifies CASSLQGVTVSYEQYF.

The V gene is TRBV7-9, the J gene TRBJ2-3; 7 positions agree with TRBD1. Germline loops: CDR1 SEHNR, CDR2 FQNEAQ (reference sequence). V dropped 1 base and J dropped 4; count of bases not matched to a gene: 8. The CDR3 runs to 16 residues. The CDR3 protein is CASSLGGQGVPDTQYF. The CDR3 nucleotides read TGTGCCAGCAGCTTAGGGGGGCAGGGGGTCCCAGATACGCAGTATTTT.

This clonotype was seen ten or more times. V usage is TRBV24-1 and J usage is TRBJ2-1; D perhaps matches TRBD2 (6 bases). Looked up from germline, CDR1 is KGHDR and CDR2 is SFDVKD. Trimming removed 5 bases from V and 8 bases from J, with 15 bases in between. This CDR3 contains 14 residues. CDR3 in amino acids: CATSGSGSGDEQFF. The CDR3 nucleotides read TGTGCCACCAGTGGCAGCGGGTCGGGGGATGAGCAGTTCTTC.

The CDR3 DNA reads as TGCAGTGCTAGAGAGACCTACAGGGGCGGATGGACTGAAGCTTTCTTT. Protein product: CSARETYRGGWTEAFF. V gene TRBV20-1 combines with J gene TRBJ1-1; TRBD1 agrees at 7 bases. V was clipped by 0 bases and J by 5 bases; unmatched bases: 12. Germline V gene sequence: CDR1 DFQATT, CDR2 SNEGSKA (reference sequence). The CDR3 is 16 residues long.

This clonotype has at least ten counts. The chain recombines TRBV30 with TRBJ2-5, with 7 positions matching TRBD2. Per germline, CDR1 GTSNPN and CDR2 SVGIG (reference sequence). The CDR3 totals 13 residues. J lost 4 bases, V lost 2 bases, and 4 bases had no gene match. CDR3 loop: CAWSSVAGETQYF. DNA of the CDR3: TGTGCCTGGAGTTCCGTAGCGGGAGAGACCCAGTACTTC.

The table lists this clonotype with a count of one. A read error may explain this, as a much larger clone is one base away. In nucleotides, the CDR3 is TGCAGCGTTGCTTCTGGGGATTCCACCTACGAGCAGTACTTC. Amino acids: CSVASGDSTYEQYF. The chain carries TRBV29-1 and TRBJ2-7, with unresolved D. V gave up 4 bases and J gave up 2 bases, with 15 bases separating them. The germline V gene has CDR1 SQVTM and CDR2 ANQGSEA. The CDR3 consists of 14 residues.

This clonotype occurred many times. The CDR3 spells CASSQVLAGTNTEAFF. The CDR3 nucleotides are TGCGCCAGCAGCCAAGTTTTGGCAGGGACAAACACTGAAGCTTTCTTT. The chain is built from TRBV4-3 and TRBJ1-1; D is possibly TRBD1 (6 bases). V shed 1 base and J shed 2 bases, with 14 bases lying between them. CDR3 length: 16 amino acids. The germline V gene has CDR1 LGHNA and CDR2 YSLEER.

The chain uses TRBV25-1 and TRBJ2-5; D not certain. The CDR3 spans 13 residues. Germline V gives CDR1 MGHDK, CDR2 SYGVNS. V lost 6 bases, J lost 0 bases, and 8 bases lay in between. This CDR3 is CASSADYQETQYF. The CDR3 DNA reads TGTGCCAGCAGCGCGGATTACCAAGAGACCCAGTACTTC.